The TCR beta chain under discussion was sequenced for a study of blood T cell repertoires in COVID-19. V lost 1 base to trimming and J lost 3 bases; unmatched junction nucleotides: 3. Germline V lookup: CDR1 LGHNA, CDR2 YSLEER. CDR3 length: 16 amino acids. Measured with immunoSEQ multiplex PCR; TCRdb has only the in-frame clones, and not every one. The table has 100,000 to 150,000 clones, 85% seen once. The source is an elderly woman with acute or convalescent COVID-19. The chain links TRBV4-3 to TRBJ2-1, with 10 bases fitting TRBD2. Sequenced sample: peripheral blood. DNA of the CDR3: TGCGCCAGCAGCCAAGCGACTAGCGGGTACTACAATGAGCAGTTCTTC. Translation gives CASSQATSGYYNEQFF.